This passage covers 21 T cell receptor beta chains from one sample sequenced in a study of control samples from healthy donors and cancer patients. Sequencing used immunoSEQ multiplex PCR; TCRdb keeps in-frame clones, though not all of them. The sample yields 35,000 to 50,000 clones, less than 85% seen once. The sequenced sample was blood. The source is a man aged 60-69 years in good health.

The rearrangement uses TRBV28 and TRBJ2-7; D gene unclear. CDR3 length equals 12 residues. V lost 8 bases to trimming and J lost 3 bases, with 11 bases between them. Germline-derived CDR1 and CDR2 are MDHEN and SYDVKM. This CDR3 is CASEGNVYEQYF. DNA for the CDR3: TGTGCCAGCGAAGGGAACGTCTACGAGCAGTACTTC.

This clone has a handful of counts. This chain uses TRBV9 with TRBJ2-1; TRBD2 agrees at 7 bases. V trimming: 4 bases; J trimming: 10 bases; junction bases outside the gene matches: 11. This CDR3 comprises 14 residues. The germline V gene encodes CDR1 SGDLS and CDR2 YYNGEE. CDR3 sequence reads: CASSTKTSSGEQFF. The CDR3 DNA is TGTGCCAGCAGCACCAAGACTAGCTCGGGCGAGCAGTTCTTC.

The chain combines TRBV18 with TRBJ1-1, with D possibly TRBD1 on 5 matching bases. V was shortened by 4 bases and J by 7 bases, with 10 bases between the two germline ends. Germline CDR1 and CDR2: KGHSH and LQKENI. The CDR3 is 12 residues long. The CDR3 sequence: CASSLTGDEAFF. The CDR3 DNA reads as TGTGCCAGCTCACTAACAGGAGATGAAGCTTTCTTT.

The CDR3 here is CASSVGRSTIYF. CDR3 bases: TGTGCCAGCAGTGTGGGGAGAAGCACCATATATTTT. The chain links TRBV2 to TRBJ1-3, with D unresolved. Germline CDR1 and CDR2: SNHLY and FYNNEI. The CDR3 totals 12 residues. Trimming stripped 4 bases from V and 9 bases from J, with 10 bases between.

The gene calls are TRBV5-1 and TRBJ1-4; possibly TRBD1 for D (5 bases). The CDR3 extends over 14 amino acids. V was trimmed by 0 bases and J by 6 bases, leaving 9 bases between them. CDR1 is SGHRS and CDR2 is YFSETQ in the germline V gene. Written as DNA, the CDR3 is TGCGCCAGCAGCTTGGGCAGGGAGCATGAAAAACTGTTTTTT. Translating it yields CASSLGREHEKLFF.

This rearrangement joins TRBV19 to TRBJ1-1; TRBD1 agrees at 7 bases. The germline CDR1 and CDR2 sequences are LNHDA and SQIVND (reference sequence). V was pared by 4 bases and J by 0 bases, with 5 bases of the junction left unmatched. The CDR3 contains 15 residues. For the CDR3, the DNA is TGTGCCAGTAGTAAGGGGGCAGGCCTGAACACTGAAGCTTTCTTT. Translated, it gives CASSKGAGLNTEAFF.

This clone was observed a single time. The J gene is TRBJ2-2, the V gene TRBV2, with D possibly being TRBD2 (6 bases). The CDR3 loop spans 14 amino acids. Germline CDR1 reads SNHLY; CDR2 reads FYNNEI. Trimming removed 4 bases from V and 5 bases from J, with 11 bases in between. CDR3 in amino acids: CASSAVRGTGELFF. CDR3 sequence (DNA): TGTGCCAGCAGTGCGGTCCGGGGGACCGGGGAGCTGTTTTTT.

Of note for this clone: The sample has other DNA sequences that encode this CDR3 too. The CDR3 sequence is CASSLSYEQYF. The CDR3 DNA sequence: TGTGCCAGCAGCCTATCCTACGAGCAGTACTTC. V is TRBV3-1 (or the pseudogene TRBV3-2) and J is TRBJ2-7; D not certain. The CDR3 extends over 11 amino acids. From germline, CDR1 is LGHDT and CDR2 YNNKEL (reference sequence). Trimming stripped 4 bases from V and 1 base from J, with 2 bases between.

The CDR3 here is CASSLGHLSFGTAEAFF. CDR3 DNA: TGTGCCAGCAGTCTGGGCCATTTATCGTTCGGGACAGCAGAAGCTTTCTTT. The J gene is TRBJ1-1, the V gene TRBV6-2 or TRBV6-3; 7 nucleotides agree with TRBD1. Looked up from germline, CDR1 is MNHEY and CDR2 is SVGEGT. J lost 8 bases, V lost 5 bases, and 20 bases had no gene match. This CDR3 is built from 17 residues.

The genes are TRBV5-6 and TRBJ1-1; D remains unclear. The germline V and J ends were trimmed by 5 bases and 4 bases, with 15 bases remaining between them. The CDR3 consists of 14 residues. Germline V gene data show CDR1 as SGHDT and CDR2 as YYEEEE. The CDR3 here is CASRSIMGRTEAFF. DNA for the CDR3: TGTGCCAGCAGATCAATTATGGGCCGCACTGAAGCTTTCTTT.

The V gene is TRBV6-5, the J gene TRBJ2-6, with unresolved D. V was clipped by 4 bases and J by 6 bases, with 7 bases between them. The CDR3 spans 13 residues. Per germline, CDR1 MNHEY and CDR2 SVGAGI. The CDR3 protein is CASSSPSANVLTF. CDR3 bases: TGTGCCAGCAGTTCCCCGTCGGCCAACGTCCTGACTTTC.

The rearrangement uses TRBV7-2 and TRBJ1-2; TRBD1 is a possible D gene (6 bases). V lost 4 bases and J 8 bases, leaving 14 bases between the germline ends. This CDR3 has 13 residues. Germline V gene lookup returns CDR1 SGHTA and CDR2 FQGNSA. CDR3 region: CASSSGSGVGYTF. CDR3 in DNA: TGTGCCAGCAGCTCAGGGTCAGGGGTGGGCTACACCTTC.

The CDR3 nucleotides are TGTGCCAGCAGTGGAACTCAATCCCCGGATACGCAGTATTTT. Its translation: CASSGTQSPDTQYF. This chain connects TRBV25-1 to TRBJ2-3; D unresolved. The CDR3 covers 14 residues. The germline V gene has CDR1 MGHDK and CDR2 SYGVNS. With 4 bases removed from V and 6 bases from J, the gap between germline ends came to 14 bases.

The rearrangement uses TRBV7-2 and TRBJ1-5; 10 positions match TRBD1. The CDR3 is 19 residues long. Germline V gene data show CDR1 as SGHTA and CDR2 as FQGNSA. V was clipped by 5 bases and J by 0 bases; unmatched bases: 13. CDR3 sequence reads: CASSPRGGQGTLSNQPQHF. Written as DNA, the CDR3 is TGTGCCAGCAGCCCCCGAGGGGGACAGGGGACTCTTAGCAATCAGCCCCAGCATTTT.

This clone was seen a few times. The chain links TRBV30 to TRBJ2-1; TRBD1 is a possible D gene (6 bases). The CDR3 is made up of 14 amino acids. V dropped 4 bases and J dropped 6 bases, with 16 bases sitting between them. Germline lookup yields CDR1 GTSNPN and CDR2 SVGIG (reference sequence). The CDR3 loop reads CAWNQGLRTNEQFF. The CDR3 nucleotides read TGTGCCTGGAATCAGGGGCTCCGTACCAATGAGCAGTTCTTC. The variable domain in full, with the rest retrieved from reference TRBV30 and TRBJ2-1, is SQTIHQWPATLVQPVGSPLSLECTVEGTSNPNLYWYRQAAGRGLQLLFYSVGIGQISSEVPQNLSASRPQDRQFILSSKKLLLSDSGFYLCAWNQGLRTNEQFFGPGTRLTVL.

This chain connects TRBV7-9 to TRBJ2-1; TRBD2 agrees at 12 bases. The trim removed 5 bases at V and 10 bases at J, leaving 15 bases unmatched. The CDR3 has 17 amino acids. The germline CDR1 and CDR2 sequences are SEHNR and FQNEAQ (reference sequence). The DNA for the CDR3 is TGTGCCAGCAGCGGTCTCCAGACTAGCGGGAGAGTTGGGGAGCAGTTCTTC. This translates into CASSGLQTSGRVGEQFF.

The rearrangement uses TRBV18 and TRBJ2-7; the match to TRBD2 covers 7 bases. The CDR3 runs 14 residues. Unmatched junction bases numbered 5, after V lost 4 bases and J lost 2 bases. Germline CDR1 is KGHSH and CDR2 is LQKENI. CDR3: CASSQGGIPYEQYF. DNA of the CDR3: TGTGCCAGCTCACAGGGAGGGATCCCCTACGAGCAGTACTTC.

CDR3 region: CACGSGADTQYF. Here the CDR3 DNA reads TGTGCCTGCGGGAGCGGGGCAGATACGCAGTATTTT. This chain links TRBV30 with TRBJ2-3; 7 positions agree with TRBD2. CDR1 and CDR2 from the germline V gene are GTSNPN and SVGIG (reference sequence). The CDR3 runs 12 residues. Unmatched junction bases numbered 4, after V lost 6 bases and J lost 4 bases.

This clone occurred a few times. The chain combines TRBV11-3 with TRBJ2-2, with 9 bases lining up with TRBD2. The trim removed 5 bases at V and 5 bases at J, leaving 6 bases unmatched. Germline assignment: CDR1 SGHNT and CDR2 YENEEA. CDR3 length: 15 amino acids. The CDR3 loop reads CASSPGTSLTGELFF. CDR3 nucleotide sequence: TGTGCCAGCAGCCCAGGGACTAGCTTGACCGGGGAGCTGTTTTTT.

The rearrangement links TRBV5-1 to TRBJ2-7; 11 bases map to TRBD2. Per germline, CDR1 SGHRS and CDR2 YFSETQ. V lost 1 base to trimming and J lost 5 bases; unmatched junction nucleotides: 5. The CDR3 length is 15 residues. CDR3 amino acids: CASSLSGTSGDEQYF. In DNA, the CDR3 is TGCGCCAGCAGCTTGAGCGGGACTAGCGGCGACGAGCAGTACTTC. Full variable domain (outside the CDR3, taken from reference TRBV5-1 and TRBJ2-7): KAGVTQTPRYLIKTRGQQVTLSCSPISGHRSVSWYQQTPGQGLQFLFEYFSETQRNKGNFPGRFSGRQFSNSRSEMNVSTLELGDSALYLCASSLSGTSGDEQYFGPGTRLTVT.

This chain connects TRBV29-1 to TRBJ1-2; 9 bases line up with TRBD1. CDR3 length equals 13 residues. Germline V lookup: CDR1 SQVTM, CDR2 ANQGSEA. The junction had 2 bases not matched to a gene; V was cut back by 6 bases and J by 0 bases. The CDR3 protein is CSVRTGANYGYTF. DNA for the CDR3: TGCAGCGTGCGGACAGGGGCTAACTATGGCTACACCTTC.